This record looks at one T cell receptor beta chain sequence and its context. The sample comes from a study of blood T cell repertoires in COVID-19. Per germline, CDR1 LGHDT and CDR2 YNNKEL (reference sequence). V lost 3 bases and J lost 6; bases outside the gene matches: 4. This CDR3 has 14 amino acids. Sequenced by immunoSEQ multiplex PCR; TCRdb stores in-frame clones only, minus some. The table has about 98,000 clones, less than 85% seen once. The J gene is TRBJ1-5, the V gene TRBV3-1 (or the pseudogene TRBV3-2), with 8 bases aligning to TRBD1. This sequence was found in a man between 65 and 85 years old with active or convalescent COVID-19. Sequencing was done on a sample of peripheral blood. This CDR3 reads CASSQQGAGQPQHF. The CDR3 DNA sequence: TGTGCCAGCAGCCAGCAGGGGGCGGGTCAGCCCCAGCATTTT.